Below, 25 T cell receptor beta chains from the same sample are listed, as sequenced in a study of blood T cell repertoires in COVID-19. Profiled with immunoSEQ multiplex PCR; TCRdb holds only in-frame clones, not every one. The table shows about 370,000 clones, with nearly 90% occurring only once. The source material was peripheral blood. All receptors derive from a man between 18 and 35 years old with active or convalescent COVID-19.

This chain connects TRBV4-1 to TRBJ1-5; no firm D call. This CDR3 spans 13 amino acids. Between the trimmed V and J ends, which lost 5 bases and 5 bases, there was a span of 10 bases. Germline CDR1 reads MGHRA; CDR2 reads YSYEKL. The CDR3 is CASSFSGYQPQHF. The DNA for the CDR3 is TGCGCCAGCAGCTTTTCGGGTTATCAGCCCCAGCATTTT.

The chain recombines TRBV4-2 with TRBJ2-2; TRBD2 matches at 9 bases. CDR1 is LGHNA, CDR2 YNFKEQ, per germline. CDR3 length: 20 residues. Trimming took 4 bases from V and 0 from J; bases not matched to a gene: 15. CDR3 sequence: CASSPSIGLAGIANTGELFF. The CDR3 DNA follows: TGTGCCAGCAGCCCAAGTATAGGCCTAGCGGGAATTGCGAACACCGGGGAGCTGTTTTTT.

The chain recombines TRBV28 with TRBJ2-5, with TRBD1 identical over 7 bases. The CDR3 runs 17 residues. Germline assignment: CDR1 MDHEN and CDR2 SYDVKM. The V gene end was trimmed by 5 bases and the J gene end by 0 bases; junction bases not matched to a gene: 12. CDR3 nucleotide sequence: TGTGCCAGCAGTCCAGGAGAGGACAGGTGGTACCAAGAGACCCAGTACTTC. This encodes CASSPGEDRWYQETQYF.

The chain uses TRBV6-5 and TRBJ1-4, with D unclear. Germline V lookup: CDR1 MNHEY, CDR2 SVGAGI. V dropped 6 bases and J dropped 7 bases, with 6 bases sitting between them. This CDR3 spans 11 amino acids. In DNA, the CDR3 is TGTGCCAGCAGCCCCGGTGAAAAACTGTTTTTT. This sequence encodes CASSPGEKLFF.

This clone was recorded a few times. This chain joins TRBV28 and TRBJ1-2, with a tentative D call TRBD1 (6 bases). Germline V lookup: CDR1 MDHEN, CDR2 SYDVKM. Trimming left V 4 bases short and J 2 bases short, with 20 bases between. CDR3 size: 17 residues. CDR3 amino acids: CASSYASTGTKNYGYTF. In DNA form, the CDR3 reads TGTGCCAGCAGTTATGCCTCCACAGGGACTAAGAACTATGGCTACACCTTC.

This chain links TRBV30 with TRBJ2-6, with TRBD2 matching over 8 bases. CDR3 length: 21 amino acids. With V trimmed by 3 bases and J by 0 bases, 19 bases remained unmatched. Germline V gene lookup returns CDR1 GTSNPN and CDR2 SVGIG (reference sequence). CDR3 amino acids: CAWRGGLADGRASSGANVLTF. The CDR3 DNA reads TGTGCCTGGAGGGGAGGCCTAGCGGACGGGAGGGCCTCCTCTGGGGCCAACGTCCTGACTTTC.

The chain combines TRBV6-5 with TRBJ2-2; 8 bases map to TRBD1. The CDR3 loop spans 16 amino acids. Trimming at V came to 2 bases and at J to 6 bases, leaving 8 bases not matched to a gene. Germline V gene lookup returns CDR1 MNHEY and CDR2 SVGAGI. CDR3 coding DNA: TGTGCCAGCAGTTACGGAGGTCAGGGGGCGTCCGGGGAGCTGTTTTTT. As protein: CASSYGGQGASGELFF.

This clone was detected once. The V call is TRBV12-3 or TRBV12-4, the J call TRBJ1-4, with TRBD1 as a possible D gene (5 bases). The CDR3 runs 12 residues. Deletions cut 6 bases from V and 11 bases from J, with 13 bases between. The CDR3 loop reads CASRFTRQKLFF. The CDR3 DNA is TGTGCCAGCAGATTTACCCGACAGAAACTGTTTTTT.

The chain links TRBV28 to TRBJ2-7, with 9 bases aligning to TRBD2. Trimming removed 4 bases from V and 4 bases from J; junction bases left unmatched: 20. This CDR3 has 19 amino acids. Germline V lookup: CDR1 MDHEN, CDR2 SYDVKM. The CDR3 nucleotides are TGTGCCAGCAGTTCTCAGGCTAGCGGGGCCCCACCGGGATTGTACGAGCAGTACTTC. This codes for CASSSQASGAPPGLYEQYF.

The rearrangement links TRBV7-2 to TRBJ2-1; 10 bases agree with TRBD2. Germline CDR1 reads SGHTA; CDR2 reads FQGNSA. This CDR3 spans 15 amino acids. V was pared by 1 base and J by 8 bases, with 5 bases of the junction left unmatched. This chain's CDR3 is CASSLEASGSYEQFF. CDR3 nucleotide sequence: TGTGCCAGCAGCTTAGAGGCTAGCGGGAGCTATGAGCAGTTCTTC.

The chain links TRBV18 to TRBJ1-1; 9 bases are a match to TRBD1. The ends lost 5 bases at V and 4 bases at J; junction bases unmatched: 8. Germline CDR1 is KGHSH and CDR2 is LQKENI. The CDR3 length is 15 residues. CDR3 residues: CASSETGGRGTEAFF. The CDR3 DNA reads as TGTGCCAGCTCAGAAACAGGGGGCAGGGGCACTGAAGCTTTCTTT.

This chain connects TRBV29-1 to TRBJ1-2; D is unclear. Germline CDR1 and CDR2: SQVTM and ANQGSEA. CDR3 length equals 16 residues. The germline V and J ends were trimmed by 0 bases and 2 bases, with 16 bases remaining between them. The CDR3 region has the DNA TGCAGCGTTGAAGATCTTGGCGGCAGTTTAAACTATGGCTACACCTTC. It yields the protein CSVEDLGGSLNYGYTF.

This clone was detected once. The rearrangement uses TRBV6-6 and TRBJ1-4, with 10 nucleotides matching TRBD1. From germline, CDR1 is MNHNY and CDR2 SVGAGI (reference sequence). After removal of 5 bases from V and 3 bases from J, the junction contained 6 bases not matched to a gene. The CDR3 runs to 16 residues. The CDR3 loop is CASSPGQGRPNEKLFF. The CDR3, as DNA: TGTGCCAGCAGTCCGGGACAGGGGAGGCCTAATGAAAAACTGTTTTTT.

The chain uses TRBV28 and TRBJ1-6, with D unclear. Germline V gives CDR1 MDHEN, CDR2 SYDVKM. This CDR3 is 14 amino acids long. Deletions cut 6 bases from V and 7 bases from J, with 13 bases between. The CDR3 DNA is TGTGCCAGCAGACCCGGGAGTGCAAATTCACCCCTCCACTTT. Amino acid sequence: CASRPGSANSPLHF.

This chain joins TRBV19 and TRBJ1-1, with 10 bases lining up with TRBD1. Trimming at V came to 3 bases and at J to 5 bases, leaving 0 bases not matched to a gene. The CDR3 is 13 amino acids. Germline V gene lookup returns CDR1 LNHDA and CDR2 SQIVND (reference sequence). As DNA, the CDR3 is TGTGCCAGTAGTATGGACAGGGGGACTGAAGCTTTCTTT. The encoded protein is CASSMDRGTEAFF.

This chain joins TRBV5-1 and TRBJ2-7; D may be TRBD1 (6 bases). In germline, CDR1 is SGHRS, CDR2 YFSETQ. The V and J ends lost 6 bases and 3 bases respectively, with 16 bases between them. CDR3 size: 14 residues. The chain's CDR3 is CASTLGTGSYEQYF. CDR3 DNA: TGCGCCAGCACCCTCGGAACAGGGAGCTACGAGCAGTACTTC.

The DNA for the CDR3 is TGTGCCAGCAGTTACTCGCGACTCTCGGGGTCCAGCTACACCTTC. It codes for CASSYSRLSGSSYTF. The chain links TRBV6-5 to TRBJ1-2, with D uncertain. This CDR3 is built from 15 residues. Germline V gene sequence: CDR1 MNHEY, CDR2 SVGAGI. V gave up 0 bases and J gave up 9 bases, with 17 bases separating them.

The chain recombines TRBV3-1 (or the pseudogene TRBV3-2) with TRBJ2-3; 9 bases fit TRBD2. V trimming: 0 bases; J trimming: 2 bases; junction bases outside the gene matches: 3. The germline V gene has CDR1 LGHDT and CDR2 YNNKEL (reference sequence). The CDR3 covers 16 residues. The CDR3 here is CASSQELAGFTDTQYF. DNA of the CDR3: TGTGCCAGCAGCCAAGAACTAGCGGGCTTCACAGATACGCAGTATTTT.

The chain recombines TRBV6-5 with TRBJ2-7; 7 bases map to TRBD2. The germline CDR1 and CDR2 sequences are MNHEY and SVGAGI. This CDR3 is 13 amino acids long. J gave up 3 bases and V 8 bases, and 7 bases lay outside the gene matches. CDR3 residues: CASSRTRDYEQYF. In DNA, the CDR3 is TGTGCCAGCTCCCGGACTAGAGACTACGAGCAGTACTTC.

This clone was observed a single time. The chain carries TRBV7-9 and TRBJ1-2, with TRBD1 matching 7 bases. The germline CDR1 and CDR2 sequences are SEHNR and FQNEAQ (reference sequence). After removal of 5 bases from V and 8 bases from J, the junction contained 14 bases not matched to a gene. The CDR3 loop spans 15 amino acids. CDR3 amino acids: CASSNSPNRGSGYTF. The DNA of the CDR3 is TGTGCCAGCAGCAACAGCCCCAACAGGGGTAGCGGCTACACCTTC.

The chain joins TRBV7-2 to TRBJ2-1; the D gene is possibly TRBD2 (6 bases). The CDR3 sequence is 15 residues long. Germline V gives CDR1 SGHTA, CDR2 FQGNSA. Trimming took 6 bases from V and 2 from J, leaving 14 bases between them. The CDR3 coding sequence is TGTGCCAGCAGGAGCCCTAGCGTGGCCTACAATGAGCAGTTCTTC. Residues: CASRSPSVAYNEQFF.

The count of this clone is one. The chain carries TRBV5-6 and TRBJ1-5; D perhaps matches TRBD1 (5 bases). The V end was cut by 2 bases, the J end by 5 bases, with 8 bases between. The CDR3 has 13 amino acids. Germline CDR1 and CDR2: SGHDT and YYEEEE. The CDR3 sequence: CASSFARDQPQHF. The CDR3 DNA follows: TGTGCCAGCAGCTTCGCCAGGGATCAGCCCCAGCATTTT.

This sequence joins TRBV6-4 and TRBJ1-1; TRBD1 agrees at 8 bases. CDR3 length: 14 residues. Germline V CDR1 and CDR2: MRHNA, SNTAGT. J lost 8 bases, V lost 2 bases, and 7 bases had no gene match. DNA for the CDR3: TGTGCCAGCAGTGACCAGGGGGCCCCCGGCGAAGCTTTCTTT. Its translation is CASSDQGAPGEAFF.

This chain joins TRBV29-1 and TRBJ2-2; tentative D call: TRBD2 (6 bases). V was pared by 7 bases and J by 4 bases, with 19 bases between. This CDR3 is built from 15 residues. Germline-derived CDR1 and CDR2 are SQVTM and ANQGSEA. The CDR3 sequence is CSAGRGGSSTGELFF. In nucleotides, the CDR3 is TGCAGCGCCGGGCGTGGGGGGAGTTCCACCGGGGAGCTGTTTTTT.

This clone was recorded only once. The chain uses TRBV27 and TRBJ2-5, with a possible D match to TRBD1 (5 bases). This CDR3 contains 14 residues. Germline V gene data show CDR1 as MNHEY and CDR2 as SMNVEV (reference sequence). Trimming took 3 bases from V and 2 from J, leaving 10 bases between them. CDR3 in amino acids: CASSFWGPQETQYF. The CDR3 DNA reads as TGTGCCAGCAGTTTCTGGGGCCCGCAAGAGACCCAGTACTTC.